This T cell receptor (beta chain) was profiled in a study of blood T cell repertoires in COVID-19. For the study at large: Whether acute or convalescent, the COVID-19 samples came from the United States, Italy and Spain.

Original processing notes: Nucleated cell number was recorded as an estimate derived from reference gene primer amplification. Profiled with immunoSEQ multiplex PCR; TCRdb holds only in-frame clones, not every one. V and J calls and clone size are copied from that table; D and trimming were computed from the DNA. The sample lists 100,000 or so clones, around nine tenths occurring once. With V trimmed by 3 bases and J by 1 base, 3 bases remained unmatched. Germline V CDR1 and CDR2: LGHNA, YNFKEQ. The CDR3 is 15 residues long. This rearrangement joins TRBV4-2 to TRBJ2-4, with TRBD1 matching over 7 bases. The receptor's source is a woman between 50 and 59 years old in a cohort sampled during active COVID-19. Sequencing input: peripheral blood. CDR3 in DNA: TGTGCCAGCAGCCAGGAGGACAGGGCCAAAAACATTCAGTACTTC. It yields the protein CASSQEDRAKNIQYF.